This is a list of T cell receptor beta chains from one sample in a study of molecular identifiers for immune sequencing clone quantification. One entry per CDR3 protein results from TCRdb running MiXCR on the PCR reads. Here the sample spans 50,000 to 70,000 distinct CDR3 sequences, roughly 18% being singletons. The sequencing sample was made of naive CD8+ T cells from blood, with Jurkat cell RNA spiked in. The receptors derive from a human donor in good health. Some libraries in this study had Jurkat cell RNA spiked in. Each CDR3 is given with its conserved first and last residue. A D gene is named only where the DNA matches it firmly. Size values are once, few and many counts, or a class for expanded clones, and some rows have none.

CDR3 protein | CDR3 DNA | J gene | D gene | V gene | clone size
CASSYFGGGGEQFF | TGTGCCAGCAGTTACTTCGGAGGGGGGGGTGAGCAGTTCTTC | TRBJ2-1 | - | TRBV6-6 | many
CAWSETGLYGYTF | TGTGCCTGGAGTGAGACAGGGCTCTATGGCTACACCTTC | TRBJ1-2 | TRBD1 | TRBV30 | many
CASSPGTINTGELFF | TGTGCCAGCAGCCCCGGGACTATTAACACCGGGGAGCTGTTTTTT | TRBJ2-2 | TRBD2 | TRBV5-8 | few
CAWSITNTGELFF | TGTGCCTGGAGTATCACGAACACCGGGGAGCTGTTTTTT | TRBJ2-2 | - | TRBV30 | many
CSAPGLAVDGQFF | TGCAGTGCCCCGGGACTTGCGGTGGATGGGCAGTTCTTC | TRBJ2-1 | - | TRBV20-1 | many
CASSPRTSGSLGTDTQYF | TGTGCCAGCAGCCCGAGGACTAGCGGGAGTTTGGGCACAGATACGCAGTATTTT | TRBJ2-3 | TRBD2 | TRBV5-4 | many
CASSPPGAVNNEQFF | TGTGCCAGCAGCCCACCAGGGGCGGTGAACAATGAGCAGTTCTTC | TRBJ2-1 | - | TRBV13 | few
CASSYSETTGPYEQYF | TGTGCCAGCAGTTACTCGGAGACTACAGGCCCCTACGAGCAGTACTTC | TRBJ2-7 | - | TRBV6-6 | many
CASSSQKPLTYNEQFF | TGTGCCAGCAGCTCCCAGAAACCCCTCACTTACAATGAGCAGTTCTTC | TRBJ2-1 | - | TRBV7-9 | many
CASSGTGFTEAFF | TGTGCCAGCAGCGGAACAGGGTTCACTGAAGCTTTCTTT | TRBJ1-1 | - | TRBV9 | many
CASSLLGTSDNEQFF | TGTGCCAGCAGTTTATTGGGGACTAGCGACAATGAGCAGTTCTTC | TRBJ2-1 | TRBD2 | TRBV28 | -
CASTAVGALTGELFF | TGTGCCAGTACCGCGGTAGGAGCTTTGACCGGGGAGCTGTTTTTT | TRBJ2-2 | - | TRBV19 | many
CASSDFRLGPSLYSNQPQHF | TGTGCCAGCAGTGATTTTAGGCTCGGGCCGTCGCTATATAGCAATCAGCCCCAGCATTTT | TRBJ1-5 | - | TRBV6-1 | many
CASSLDERLNYNEQFF | TGTGCCAGCAGCTTGGATGAGCGGCTAAACTACAATGAGCAGTTCTTC | TRBJ2-1 | - | TRBV5-8 | -
CASGLSGSGNTIYF | TGTGCCAGCGGTTTGTCCGGCTCTGGAAACACCATATATTTT | TRBJ1-3 | - | TRBV27 | few
CASSEALGRISGYEQYF | TGTGCCAGCAGTGAAGCGTTGGGGAGAATATCGGGGTACGAGCAGTACTTC | TRBJ2-7 | - | TRBV6-1 | many
CASFRGTSGIAAYNEQFF | TGCGCCAGCTTTAGGGGGACTAGCGGGATAGCTGCGTACAATGAGCAGTTCTTC | TRBJ2-1 | TRBD2 | TRBV5-1 | many
CASRESAGGDGQPQHF | TGTGCCAGCCGTGAAAGTGCGGGGGGGGACGGACAGCCCCAGCATTTT | TRBJ1-5 | - | TRBV6-1 | once
CSAPGPGLVTGELFF | TGCAGTGCTCCCGGACCGGGACTAGTAACCGGGGAGCTGTTTTTT | TRBJ2-2 | TRBD2 | TRBV20-1 | many
CASSWTSGSSLAPSNEQFF | TGTGCCAGCAGCTGGACTAGCGGGAGCTCATTGGCCCCCTCCAATGAGCAGTTCTTC | TRBJ2-1 | TRBD2 | TRBV7-9 | many
CASMLIVTDTQYF | TGTGCCAGCATGTTAATCGTCACAGATACGCAGTATTTT | TRBJ2-3 | - | TRBV6-6 | many
CASSYGTNYEQYF | TGTGCCAGCAGTTACGGCACTAACTACGAGCAGTACTTC | TRBJ2-7 | - | TRBV6-2/TRBV6-3 | many
CASSKGPTDTQYF | TGTGCCAGTAGTAAGGGACCCACAGATACGCAGTATTTT | TRBJ2-3 | - | TRBV19 | many
CASSPASGEQYF | TGTGCCAGTAGTCCCGCTAGCGGCGAGCAGTACTTC | TRBJ2-7 | TRBD2 | TRBV19 | -
CASSPRQGVSGTDTQYF | TGTGCCAGCAGCCCCCGACAGGGCGTGTCGGGCACAGATACGCAGTATTTT | TRBJ2-3 | TRBD1 | TRBV11-2 | many
CASSYPRTLGDEQYF | TGTGCCAGCAGCTATCCAAGAACCCTGGGGGACGAGCAGTACTTC | TRBJ2-7 | - | TRBV7-9 | many
CSARDMSGSLVLETQYF | TGCAGTGCTAGAGATATGAGCGGGAGTTTAGTTCTGGAGACCCAGTACTTC | TRBJ2-5 | TRBD2 | TRBV20-1 | -
CASSLLVAGGPQETQYF | TGTGCCAGCAGTTTATTGGTAGCGGGAGGACCCCAAGAGACCCAGTACTTC | TRBJ2-5 | TRBD2 | TRBV27 | many
CASSYIKYGYTF | TGTGCCAGCAGCTATATCAAGTATGGCTACACCTTC | TRBJ1-2 | - | TRBV7-9 | many
CATSRALGGLEAQYF | TGTGCCACCAGCAGGGCGCTCGGAGGGCTTGAGGCCCAGTACTTC | TRBJ2-5 | - | TRBV15 | -
CASSYSRTGVRLGTEAFF | TGTGCCAGCAGTTACTCGAGGACAGGGGTACGGCTGGGCACTGAAGCTTTCTTT | TRBJ1-1 | TRBD1 | TRBV6-2/TRBV6-3 | many
CASSFGGGVSEESYEQYF | TGTGCCAGCAGCTTTGGAGGGGGCGTCTCGGAAGAATCCTACGAGCAGTACTTC | TRBJ2-7 | - | TRBV5-6 | few
CSASSWEEDTEAFF | TGCAGTGCTAGCTCTTGGGAGGAGGACACTGAAGCTTTCTTT | TRBJ1-1 | - | TRBV20-1 | many
CASSFLGGLETQYF | TGTGCCAGCAGCTTCCTAGGTGGTTTGGAGACCCAGTACTTC | TRBJ2-5 | - | TRBV13 | many
CASSQDIVQGAIGIQYF | TGTGCCAGCAGCCAAGATATCGTTCAGGGGGCTATCGGCATTCAGTACTTC | TRBJ2-4 | TRBD1 | TRBV3-1 | few
CASSEGGTGELFF | TGTGCCAGCAGTGAGGGGGGCACCGGGGAGCTGTTTTTT | TRBJ2-2 | - | TRBV2 | many
CASSWAIAGSYNEQFF | TGTGCCAGCAGCTGGGCCATAGCGGGAAGCTACAATGAGCAGTTCTTC | TRBJ2-1 | TRBD2 | TRBV5-4 | -
CAWSVRGRSPEAFF | TGTGCCTGGAGTGTACGGGGCCGGAGCCCTGAAGCTTTCTTT | TRBJ1-1 | - | TRBV30 | few
CASSQVFRTSGSIEQYF | TGCGCCAGCAGCCAAGTATTTCGGACTAGCGGGAGTATAGAGCAGTACTTC | TRBJ2-7 | TRBD2 | TRBV4-3 | -
CASSYFAGQTSTDTQYF | TGTGCCAGCAGCTATTTCGCGGGACAAACTAGCACAGATACGCAGTATTTT | TRBJ2-3 | - | TRBV7-6 | many
CATRSSIGSGSPDEQYF | TGTGCCACCAGATCCTCTATAGGCAGCGGGAGTCCGGACGAGCAGTACTTC | TRBJ2-7 | TRBD2 | TRBV24-1 | many
CSGRDGGNYNEQFF | TGCAGCGGCCGAGACGGGGGAAATTACAATGAGCAGTTCTTC | TRBJ2-1 | - | TRBV29-1 | few
CSVEAGVPDTQYF | TGCAGCGTTGAAGCGGGGGTCCCAGATACGCAGTATTTT | TRBJ2-3 | - | TRBV29-1 | many
CATSDLAGNQPQHF | TGTGCCACCAGTGACCTGGCGGGGAATCAGCCCCAGCATTTT | TRBJ1-5 | - | TRBV24-1 | many
CASTLGSYNEQFF | TGTGCCAGCACCCTAGGGTCCTACAATGAGCAGTTCTTC | TRBJ2-1 | - | TRBV7-9 | -
CASGPDPVAYNEQFF | TGTGCCAGCGGCCCCGATCCCGTGGCCTACAATGAGCAGTTCTTC | TRBJ2-1 | - | TRBV7-8 | -
CASSFGQAGYTF | TGTGCCAGCAGTTTTGGACAGGCTGGCTACACCTTC | TRBJ1-2 | TRBD1 | TRBV28 | -
CASSQQSAVSYEQYF | TGCGCCAGCAGCCAACAAAGTGCGGTTTCCTACGAGCAGTACTTC | TRBJ2-7 | - | TRBV4-1 | -
CSVVDRGRMYEQYF | TGCAGCGTCGTCGACAGGGGTAGGATGTACGAGCAGTACTTC | TRBJ2-7 | TRBD1 | TRBV29-1 | many
CASSQERIAYEQYF | TGCGCCAGCAGCCAAGAACGGATAGCCTACGAGCAGTACTTC | TRBJ2-7 | - | TRBV4-1 | many
CASSLSPGPQETQYF | TGCGCCAGCAGCCTATCACCGGGACCCCAAGAGACCCAGTACTTC | TRBJ2-5 | - | TRBV4-1 | many
CASSLGQISTDTQYF | TGCGCCAGCAGCTTGGGACAGATTAGCACAGATACGCAGTATTTT | TRBJ2-3 | - | TRBV5-1 | -